This entry lists 17 T cell receptor beta chains sequenced from one sample in a study of OX40 agonist ivuxolimab in advanced cancers. Assay: immunoSEQ multiplex PCR; the TCRdb copy retains only in-frame clones and omits some. The repertoire holds around 100,000 clones, with 85% to 95% as singletons. Material: CD4+ or CD8+ T cells sorted from blood, obtained in a trial of the OX40 agonist ivuxolimab. Source of these receptors: an adult with an advanced solid tumor such as melanoma, head and neck, liver or kidney cancer.

V usage is TRBV12-5 and J usage is TRBJ2-4; TRBD1 matches 7 bases. Germline loops: CDR1 LGHNT, CDR2 FRNRAP. The CDR3 sequence is 16 residues long. After removal of 7 bases from V and 1 base from J, the junction contained 10 bases not matched to a gene. The CDR3: CASAGGVGQAKNIQYF. The CDR3 nucleotides are TGTGCTAGTGCAGGGGGAGTCGGGCAGGCCAAAAACATTCAGTACTTC.

This clone was found once. This chain joins TRBV29-1 and TRBJ2-1; D unclear. The CDR3 totals 10 residues. V was clipped by 6 bases and J by 9 bases, with 9 bases between them. Germline V gene sequence: CDR1 SQVTM, CDR2 ANQGSEA. Here the CDR3 reads CSVQPGEQFF. CDR3 coding DNA: TGCAGCGTCCAACCAGGTGAGCAGTTCTTC.

This clone was seen only once. V usage is TRBV12-5 and J usage is TRBJ2-1; D is possibly TRBD2 (7 bases). The CDR3 is 16 amino acids. The germline V gene has CDR1 LGHNT and CDR2 FRNRAP. Between the trimmed V and J ends, which lost 5 bases and 7 bases, there was a span of 21 bases. The CDR3 loop reads CASGPRGRGGGNEQFF. The CDR3, as DNA: TGTGCTAGTGGTCCCCGGGGGAGGGGAGGGGGGAATGAGCAGTTCTTC.

In this sample, this clone turned up a few times. The J gene is TRBJ1-1, the V gene TRBV19; 11 bases map to TRBD1. Germline lookup yields CDR1 LNHDA and CDR2 SQIVND (reference sequence). The junction had 1 base not matched to a gene; V was cut back by 3 bases and J by 1 base. CDR3 length: 15 amino acids. The CDR3 sequence is CASSMDRGPNTEAFF. The CDR3 nucleotides are TGTGCCAGTAGTATGGACAGGGGGCCGAACACTGAAGCTTTCTTT.

The rearrangement uses TRBV27 and TRBJ2-3; TRBD1 matches at 7 bases. Germline CDR1 and CDR2: MNHEY and SMNVEV (reference sequence). The CDR3 spans 16 residues. The V segment lost 8 bases and the J segment 6 bases; nucleotides outside the gene matches: 17. The CDR3 DNA is TGTGCCAGCCTATTCCCTGCCGGTCTCAGGGGGGATACGCAGTATTTT. Translated, it gives CASLFPAGLRGDTQYF.

The CDR3 DNA reads as TGTGCCAGCAGTTTGAGAGACAGGGCAGACAATGAGCAGTTCTTC. Protein: CASSLRDRADNEQFF. The chain uses TRBV28 and TRBJ2-1, with TRBD1 identical over 7 bases. The CDR3 consists of 15 residues. Germline CDR1 reads MDHEN; CDR2 reads SYDVKM. With V trimmed by 3 bases and J by 5 bases, 7 bases remained unmatched.

This chain uses TRBV14 with TRBJ2-1; the match to TRBD2 covers 10 bases. The length of the CDR3 is 15 residues. Germline lookup yields CDR1 SGHDN and CDR2 FVKESK. The V segment lost 2 bases and the J segment 4 bases; nucleotides outside the gene matches: 2. The CDR3 region is CASSQLAGAYNEQFF. The CDR3 coding sequence is TGTGCCAGCAGCCAACTAGCGGGAGCGTACAATGAGCAGTTCTTC.

The chain recombines TRBV6-5 with TRBJ1-2; 8 bases align to TRBD1. V lost 5 bases to trimming and J lost 8 bases; unmatched junction nucleotides: 7. The CDR3 contains 13 residues. Germline CDR1 is MNHEY and CDR2 is SVGAGI. The CDR3 reads CASSGQGGRGYTF. CDR3 DNA: TGTGCCAGCAGTGGACAGGGAGGCCGAGGCTACACCTTC.

This CDR3 reads CASSQSINSAYEQYF. In DNA, the CDR3 is TGTGCCAGCAGTCAAAGCATTAACTCAGCCTACGAGCAGTACTTC. The chain joins TRBV28 to TRBJ2-7; D ambiguous. CDR3 length: 15 residues. V gave up 5 bases and J gave up 2 bases, with 16 bases separating them. CDR1 is MDHEN and CDR2 is SYDVKM in the germline V gene.

The V call is TRBV19, the J call TRBJ2-1; D is undetermined. Trimming took off 3 bases at V and 4 bases at J, with 13 bases between the two ends. The CDR3 has 15 amino acids. CDR1 and CDR2 from the germline V gene are LNHDA and SQIVND (reference sequence). The DNA of the CDR3 is TGTGCCAGTAGTATTCGGGCAGGACCGTACAATGAGCAGTTCTTC. Amino acids: CASSIRAGPYNEQFF. The whole variable domain, remainder taken from reference TRBV19 and TRBJ2-1, is DGGITQSPKYLFRKEGQNVTLSCEQNLNHDAMYWYRQDPGQGLRLIYYSQIVNDFQKGDIAEGYSVSREKKESFPLTVTSAQKNPTAFYLCASSIRAGPYNEQFFGPGTRLTVL.

This chain's CDR3 is CASSPPHGLEGYTF. For the CDR3, the DNA is TGTGCCAGCTCACCACCTCACGGGCTGGAGGGCTACACCTTC. The V gene is TRBV18, the J gene TRBJ1-2; no reliable D call. With 0 bases removed from V and 8 bases from J, the gap between germline ends came to 13 bases. Germline V lookup: CDR1 KGHSH, CDR2 LQKENI. This CDR3 comprises 14 residues.

For this clone: Germline is not matched at one junction end, which may reflect a read error. V usage is TRBV28 and J usage is TRBJ1-2, with D perhaps matching TRBD1 (5 bases). CDR3 size: 11 residues. Looked up from germline, CDR1 is MDHEN and CDR2 is SYDVKM. As DNA, the CDR3 is TGTGCCAGCAGGGGACGGACGCTGTCACTCTTC. Protein product: CASRGRTLSLF.

The chain recombines TRBV28 with TRBJ1-5; TRBD1 might be the D (5 bases). Germline V CDR1 and CDR2: MDHEN, SYDVKM. This CDR3 contains 13 residues. V lost 10 bases, J lost 6 bases, and 16 bases lay in between. CDR3 protein: CAITRGYGQPQHF. The DNA of the CDR3 is TGTGCCATCACAAGGGGTTACGGTCAGCCCCAGCATTTT. Full variable domain (missing parts from reference TRBV28 and TRBJ1-5): DVKVTQSSRYLVKRTGEKVFLECVQDMDHENMFWYRQDPGLGLRLIYFSYDVKMKEKGDIPEGYSVSREKKERFSLILESASTNQTSMYLCAITRGYGQPQHFGDGTRLSIL.

The chain has TRBV15 and TRBJ1-5; D might be TRBD1 (6 bases). Per the germline V gene, CDR1 is LNHNV and CDR2 is YYDKDF (reference sequence). The CDR3 extends over 15 amino acids. Trimming pared 5 bases from V and 2 bases from J, leaving 13 bases between. The CDR3 loop is CATSWGRGGNQPQHF. In DNA form, the CDR3 reads TGTGCCACCAGCTGGGGCAGGGGCGGCAATCAGCCCCAGCATTTT.

V usage is TRBV28 and J usage is TRBJ2-4; D is undetermined. Germline CDR1 and CDR2: MDHEN and SYDVKM. Trimming pared 3 bases from V and 7 bases from J, leaving 16 bases between. The CDR3 consists of 15 residues. The DNA for the CDR3 is TGTGCCAGCAGTTTGCTTTCTTCGGGTACCAACATTCAGTACTTC. This sequence encodes CASSLLSSGTNIQYF.

This clone was detected only once. The gene calls are TRBV28 and TRBJ1-2, with D perhaps TRBD1 (5 bases). Trimming took off 3 bases at V and 4 bases at J, with 12 bases between the two ends. The CDR3 sequence is 14 residues long. CDR1 and CDR2 from the germline V gene are MDHEN and SYDVKM. In DNA form, the CDR3 reads TGTGCCAGCAGTTTGGGACGGTGGAGCTATGGCTACACCTTC. Its translation: CASSLGRWSYGYTF.

This clone was seen a single time. The chain links TRBV4-1 to TRBJ1-2; 8 nucleotides align to TRBD1. Looked up from germline, CDR1 is MGHRA and CDR2 is YSYEKL. The CDR3 runs to 15 residues. The trim removed 4 bases at V and 2 bases at J, leaving 6 bases unmatched. DNA of the CDR3: TGCGCCAGCAGCCCCCGGGCAGGGGGCAACTATGGCTACACCTTC. Amino acids: CASSPRAGGNYGYTF.